This record covers a single TCR beta chain. This specimen belongs to a study of blood T cell repertoires in COVID-19. Across the study: The samples span acute and convalescent COVID-19 from the United States, Italy and Spain. T cells, B-cell-depleted T cells, or PBMCs supplied cDNA or gDNA.

Profiling relied on immunoSEQ multiplex PCR, and the TCRdb table lists in-frame clones only, not all of them. The sample holds more than 200,000 clones, around nine tenths seen once. This TCR derives from a man at least 80 years old with acute or convalescent COVID-19. The sample was peripheral blood.

CDR3 amino acids: CASAPREGSYNEQFF. DNA of the CDR3: TGTGCCAGCGCCCCCAGGGAAGGGTCCTACAATGAGCAGTTCTTC. This chain joins TRBV9 and TRBJ2-1, with D perhaps TRBD1 (5 bases). Germline CDR1 and CDR2: SGDLS and YYNGEE. Trimming left V 7 bases short and J 1 base short, with 15 bases between. The CDR3 length is 15 residues. The full variable domain, its missing parts supplied by reference TRBV9 and TRBJ2-1, is DSGVTQTPKHLITATGQRVTLRCSPRSGDLSVYWYQQSLDQGLQFLIQYYNGEERAKGNILERFSAQQFPDLHSELNLSSLELGDSALYFCASAPREGSYNEQFFGPGTRLTVL.